These 15 T cell receptor beta chains were sequenced from one sample in a study of CD4 T cells in lung cancer. From the same resection, lung tissue at least 3 cm from the malignant lesion was taken. Some clones are missing from TCRdb's copy, which holds only in-frame ones; the method was immunoSEQ multiplex PCR. The table has approximately 10,000 clones, 50% to 75% seen once. Sequenced sample: normal lung tissue taken away from the tumor. These receptors were obtained from a man between 60 and 70 years old with non-small cell lung cancer.

The chain uses TRBV7-8 and TRBJ1-3; weak D call: TRBD1 (6 bases). This CDR3 comprises 14 residues. The germline CDR1 and CDR2 sequences are SGHVS and FQNEAQ. V was trimmed by 6 bases and J by 0 bases, leaving 9 bases between them. This CDR3 reads CASRRDNSGNTIYF. The CDR3 coding sequence is TGTGCCAGCAGAAGGGACAACTCTGGAAACACCATATATTTT.

This chain uses TRBV7-6 with TRBJ2-5, with D perhaps matching TRBD2 (5 bases). Trimming stripped 0 bases from V and 5 bases from J, with 16 bases between. CDR3 length equals 16 residues. The germline CDR1 and CDR2 sequences are SGHVS and FNYEAQ. CDR3 nucleotide sequence: TGTGCCAGCAGCTTAGCTATTCAGTCGGGGAAGGAGACCCAGTACTTC. It translates to CASSLAIQSGKETQYF.

CDR3 loop: CASSSPWTGGSGTEAFF. As DNA, the CDR3 is TGTGCCAGTAGTTCCCCTTGGACAGGGGGATCGGGGACTGAAGCTTTCTTT. This sequence joins TRBV19 and TRBJ1-1, with TRBD1 matching over 10 bases. Germline V CDR1 and CDR2: LNHDA, SQIVND (reference sequence). Losses at the gene ends were 5 bases for V and 5 bases for J; bases not matched to a gene: 14. CDR3 length: 17 amino acids.

This clone has only a few counts. The V call is TRBV28, the J call TRBJ2-7, with a weak D call TRBD1 (5 bases). This CDR3 is built from 12 residues. From germline, CDR1 is MDHEN and CDR2 SYDVKM. V lost 5 bases to trimming and J lost 2 bases, with 7 bases between them. CDR3 in amino acids: CASSTGTYEQYV. CDR3 bases: TGTGCCAGCAGTACAGGTACCTACGAGCAGTACGTC.

This rearrangement joins TRBV2 to TRBJ2-1; TRBD2 agrees at 9 bases. Trimming removed 0 bases from V and 10 bases from J; junction bases left unmatched: 4. The CDR3 sequence is 14 residues long. Germline CDR1 SNHLY, CDR2 FYNNEI. CDR3 sequence reads: CASSEATAGGEQFF. The CDR3 DNA reads TGTGCCAGCAGTGAAGCTACGGCGGGGGGGGAGCAGTTCTTC.

V and J are TRBV10-3 and TRBJ2-7; perhaps TRBD1 as D (6 bases). Trimming shortened V by 6 bases and J by 5 bases, and 20 bases separated the two germline ends. CDR1 is ENHRY, CDR2 SYGVKD, per germline. This CDR3 spans 15 amino acids. This chain's CDR3 is CAIRATTGARNEQYF. In DNA form, the CDR3 reads TGTGCCATCAGGGCAACGACAGGTGCGAGGAACGAGCAGTACTTC.

The rearrangement uses TRBV9 and TRBJ2-3, with 16 nucleotides matching TRBD2. The junction had 7 bases not matched to a gene; V was cut back by 3 bases and J by 6 bases. CDR1 and CDR2 from the germline V gene are SGDLS and YYNGEE. The CDR3 totals 17 residues. In nucleotides, the CDR3 is TGTGCCAGCAGCGCCAGGCCGGGACTAGCGGGAGGGGATACGCAGTATTTT. It translates to CASSARPGLAGGDTQYF.

The chain is built from TRBV19 and TRBJ2-7; no clear D gene. Germline-derived CDR1 and CDR2 are LNHDA and SQIVND (reference sequence). This CDR3 contains 13 residues. The V gene lost 3 bases and the J gene lost 3 bases, with 9 bases spanning the gap. CDR3 amino acids: CASSIPGNYEQYF. The CDR3 DNA reads as TGTGCCAGTAGTATCCCAGGAAACTACGAGCAGTACTTC. Using reference TRBV19 and TRBJ2-7 for the parts outside the CDR3, the full variable domain is DGGITQSPKYLFRKEGQNVTLSCEQNLNHDAMYWYRQDPGQGLRLIYYSQIVNDFQKGDIAEGYSVSREKKESFPLTVTSAQKNPTAFYLCASSIPGNYEQYFGPGTRLTVT.

The J gene is TRBJ1-4, the V gene TRBV5-1; 7 nucleotides agree with TRBD1. The CDR3 contains 16 residues. J gave up 5 bases and V 0 bases, and 7 bases lay outside the gene matches. CDR1 is SGHRS and CDR2 is YFSETQ in the germline V gene. The CDR3 sequence is CASSLAQGVSNEKLFF. The CDR3 DNA reads TGCGCCAGCAGCTTGGCCCAGGGGGTGTCAAATGAAAAACTGTTTTTT.

The rearrangement joins TRBV30 to TRBJ2-2; D may be TRBD2 (5 bases). The V gene lost 5 bases and the J gene lost 6 bases, with 10 bases spanning the gap. The germline V gene has CDR1 GTSNPN and CDR2 SVGIG (reference sequence). CDR3 size: 12 residues. The CDR3 here is CAWRGRSGELFF. The CDR3 bases are TGTGCCTGGCGGGGAAGGTCCGGGGAGCTGTTTTTT.

This chain connects TRBV28 to TRBJ1-1, with D uncertain. The CDR3 length is 16 residues. The V gene lost 2 bases and the J gene lost 0 bases, with 13 bases spanning the gap. In germline, CDR1 is MDHEN, CDR2 SYDVKM. The CDR3 region is CASSLLFGQLNTEAFF. DNA for the CDR3: TGTGCCAGCAGTTTACTTTTTGGGCAGTTGAACACTGAAGCTTTCTTT.

J is TRBJ2-3 and V is TRBV19; 7 bases align to TRBD1. Unmatched junction bases numbered 5, after V lost 6 bases and J lost 2 bases. The CDR3 is 14 residues long. From germline, CDR1 is LNHDA and CDR2 SQIVND (reference sequence). The DNA for the CDR3 is TGTGCCAGTAGCCAGACAGGGTACACAGATACGCAGTATTTT. Its protein product is CASSQTGYTDTQYF.

This clone was recorded once. The J gene is TRBJ1-3, the V gene TRBV29-1; 10 bases map to TRBD1. Germline V gene lookup returns CDR1 SQVTM and CDR2 ANQGSEA. CDR3 size: 15 residues. Germline trimming cut 3 bases from V and 2 bases from J; bases unmatched to any gene: 4. CDR3 in DNA: TGCAGCGTTGACCCCGGGACAGGGGCTGGAAACACCATATATTTT. It yields the protein CSVDPGTGAGNTIYF.

This rearrangement joins TRBV29-1 to TRBJ2-7; D unclear. Germline CDR1 and CDR2: SQVTM and ANQGSEA. CDR3 length equals 10 residues. V gave up 7 bases and J gave up 3 bases, with 7 bases separating them. CDR3 nucleotides: TGCAGCGGAGAGGACTACGAGCAGTACGTC. Translation: CSGEDYEQYV.

This chain uses TRBV5-5 with TRBJ2-7; perhaps TRBD2 as D (6 bases). Germline lookup yields CDR1 SGHKS and CDR2 YYEKEE (reference sequence). CDR3 length: 14 residues. Trimming shortened V by 1 base and J by 1 base, and 9 bases separated the two germline ends. The CDR3 protein is CASSLLAGSYEQYF. DNA of the CDR3: TGTGCCAGCAGCTTGTTGGCGGGGTCCTACGAGCAGTACTTC. Supplemented by reference TRBV5-5 and TRBJ2-7, the full variable domain reads DAGVTQSPTHLIKTRGQQVTLRCSPISGHKSVSWYQQVLGQGPQFIFQYYEKEERGRGNFPDRFSARQFPNYSSELNVNALLLGDSALYLCASSLLAGSYEQYFGPGTRLTVT.